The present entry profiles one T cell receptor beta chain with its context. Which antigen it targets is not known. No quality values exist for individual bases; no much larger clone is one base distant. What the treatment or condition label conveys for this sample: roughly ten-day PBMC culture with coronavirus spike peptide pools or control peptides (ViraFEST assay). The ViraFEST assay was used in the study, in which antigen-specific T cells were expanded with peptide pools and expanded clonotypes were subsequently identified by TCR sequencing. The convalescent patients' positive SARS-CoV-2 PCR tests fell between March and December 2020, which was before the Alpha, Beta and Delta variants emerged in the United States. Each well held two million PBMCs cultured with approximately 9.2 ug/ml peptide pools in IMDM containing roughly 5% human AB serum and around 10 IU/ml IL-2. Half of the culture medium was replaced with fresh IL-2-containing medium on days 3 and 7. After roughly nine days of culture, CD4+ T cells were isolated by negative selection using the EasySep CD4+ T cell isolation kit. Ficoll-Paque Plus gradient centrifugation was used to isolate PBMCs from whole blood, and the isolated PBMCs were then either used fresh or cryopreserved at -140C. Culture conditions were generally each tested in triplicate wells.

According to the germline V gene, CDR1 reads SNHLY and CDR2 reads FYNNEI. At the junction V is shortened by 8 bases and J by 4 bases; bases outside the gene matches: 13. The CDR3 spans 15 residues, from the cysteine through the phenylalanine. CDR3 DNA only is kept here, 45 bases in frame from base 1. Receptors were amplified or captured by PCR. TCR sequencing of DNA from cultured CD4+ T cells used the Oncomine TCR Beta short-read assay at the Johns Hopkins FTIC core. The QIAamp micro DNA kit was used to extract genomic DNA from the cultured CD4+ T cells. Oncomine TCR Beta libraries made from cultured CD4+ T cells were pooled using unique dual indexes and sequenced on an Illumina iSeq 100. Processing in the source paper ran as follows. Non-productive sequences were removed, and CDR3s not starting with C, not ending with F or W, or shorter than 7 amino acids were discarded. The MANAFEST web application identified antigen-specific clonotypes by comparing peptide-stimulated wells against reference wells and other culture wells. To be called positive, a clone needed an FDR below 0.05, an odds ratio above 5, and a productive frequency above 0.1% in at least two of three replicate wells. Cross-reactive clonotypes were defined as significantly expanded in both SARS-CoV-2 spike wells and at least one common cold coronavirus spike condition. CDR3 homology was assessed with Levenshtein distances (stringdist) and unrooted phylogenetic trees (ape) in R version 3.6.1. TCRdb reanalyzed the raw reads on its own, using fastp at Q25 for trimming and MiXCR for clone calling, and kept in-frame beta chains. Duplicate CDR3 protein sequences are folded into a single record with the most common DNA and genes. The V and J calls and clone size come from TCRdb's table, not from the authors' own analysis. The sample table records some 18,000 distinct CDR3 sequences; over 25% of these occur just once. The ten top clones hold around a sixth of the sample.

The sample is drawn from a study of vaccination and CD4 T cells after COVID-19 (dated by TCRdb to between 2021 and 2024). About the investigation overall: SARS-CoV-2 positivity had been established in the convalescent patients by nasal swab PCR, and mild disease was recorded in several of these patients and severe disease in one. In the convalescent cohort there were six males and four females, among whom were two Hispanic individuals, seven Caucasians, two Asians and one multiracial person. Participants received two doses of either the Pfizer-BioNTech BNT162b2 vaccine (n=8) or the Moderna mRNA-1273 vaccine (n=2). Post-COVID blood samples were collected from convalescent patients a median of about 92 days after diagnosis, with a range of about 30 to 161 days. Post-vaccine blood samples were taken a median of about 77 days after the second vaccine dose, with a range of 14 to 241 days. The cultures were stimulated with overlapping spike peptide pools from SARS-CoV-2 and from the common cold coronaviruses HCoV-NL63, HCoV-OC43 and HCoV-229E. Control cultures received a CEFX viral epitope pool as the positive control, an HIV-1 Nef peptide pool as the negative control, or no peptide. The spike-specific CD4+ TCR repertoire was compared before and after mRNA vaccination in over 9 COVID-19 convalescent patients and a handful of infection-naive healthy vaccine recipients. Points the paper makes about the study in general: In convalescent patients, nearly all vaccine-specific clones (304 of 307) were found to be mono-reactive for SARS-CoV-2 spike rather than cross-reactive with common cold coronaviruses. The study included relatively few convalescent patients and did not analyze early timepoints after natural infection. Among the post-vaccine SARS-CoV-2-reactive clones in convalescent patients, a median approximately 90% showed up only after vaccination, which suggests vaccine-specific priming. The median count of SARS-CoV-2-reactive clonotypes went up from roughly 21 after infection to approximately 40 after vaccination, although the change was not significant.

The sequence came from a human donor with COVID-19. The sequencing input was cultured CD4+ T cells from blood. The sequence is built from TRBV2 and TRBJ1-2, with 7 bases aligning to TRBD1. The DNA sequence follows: TGTGCCAGCGTCGCAGACAGACAGGGTTCCTATGGCTACACCTTC. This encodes CASVADRQGSYGYTF.